The 15 T cell receptor beta chains listed next were all sequenced from one sample in a study of T cells after yellow fever vaccination. TCRdb re-derived calls from the 5' RACE reads in MiXCR, one entry per CDR3 protein. Here the sample spans about 340,000 distinct CDR3 sequences, around 12% being singletons. Material: CD4+ T cells sorted from PBMCs, obtained 15 days after the yellow fever booster vaccination. Receptors were obtained from a man between 18 and 29 years old who received the YFV17D yellow fever vaccine.

The rearrangement links TRBV4-1 to TRBJ2-2; D unclear. This CDR3 is 11 amino acids long. Germline V gene lookup returns CDR1 MGHRA and CDR2 YSYEKL. The V and J ends lost 2 bases and 7 bases respectively, with 2 bases between them. CDR3 region: CASSQIGELFF. CDR3 DNA: TGCGCCAGCAGCCAAATCGGGGAGCTGTTTTTT.

This clonotype occurred many times. The CDR3 sequence is CASSFPQGTQYF. The CDR3 DNA sequence: TGTGCCAGCAGTTTTCCCCAGGGTACGCAGTATTTT. This chain joins TRBV12-3 or TRBV12-4 and TRBJ2-3; TRBD1 is a possible D gene (5 bases). The V end was cut by 3 bases, the J end by 8 bases, with 9 bases between. This CDR3 has 12 residues.

This clonotype appeared a few times. The chain couples TRBV6-2 or TRBV6-3 to TRBJ2-7; the D gene is possibly TRBD1 (6 bases). With 2 bases removed from V and 3 bases from J, the gap between germline ends came to 11 bases. The CDR3 totals 14 residues. CDR1 MNHEY and CDR2 SVGEGT come from the germline V gene. CDR3 DNA: TGTGCCAGCAGTTACAGGCAGGGGAACTACGAGCAGTACTTC. It yields the protein CASSYRQGNYEQYF.

The DNA for the CDR3 is TGTGCCAGCAGCCTCGCCCTGACATGGGGCACCGGGGAGCTGTTTTTT. As protein: CASSLALTWGTGELFF. V gene TRBV7-2 combines with J gene TRBJ2-2; no definite D call. The V gene lost 5 bases and the J gene lost 4 bases, with 17 bases spanning the gap. Germline CDR1 reads SGHTA; CDR2 reads FQGNSA. The CDR3 consists of 16 residues.

This chain connects TRBV6-2 or TRBV6-3 to TRBJ2-7, with D hard to call. This CDR3 spans 18 amino acids. Germline CDR1 reads MNHEY; CDR2 reads SVGEGT. V lost 2 bases, J lost 0 bases, and 20 bases lay in between. CDR3 in amino acids: CASSYRPWQTGHSYEQYV. For the CDR3, the DNA is TGTGCCAGCAGTTACCGCCCGTGGCAGACCGGTCACTCCTACGAGCAGTACGTC.

This chain uses TRBV29-1 with TRBJ1-4; D uncertain. The length of the CDR3 is 15 residues. The V gene's germline CDR1 is SQVTM and CDR2 ANQGSEA. With 6 bases removed from V and 0 bases from J, the gap between germline ends came to 14 bases. The CDR3 DNA sequence: TGCAGCGTGATAGGAAGTTCAGCAACTAATGAAAAACTGTTTTTT. Encoded protein: CSVIGSSATNEKLFF.

V usage is TRBV7-9 and J usage is TRBJ2-7; 9 bases agree with TRBD2. Germline CDR1 SEHNR, CDR2 FQNEAQ (reference sequence). V was clipped by 3 bases and J by 4 bases; unmatched bases: 7. The CDR3 is 15 amino acids. The CDR3 sequence: CASSFPSGGIYEQYF. The CDR3, as DNA: TGTGCCAGCAGCTTTCCGAGCGGGGGGATTTACGAGCAGTACTTC.

The sample holds a few counts of this clonotype. The chain joins TRBV12-3 or TRBV12-4 to TRBJ2-1; D ambiguous. The length of the CDR3 is 14 residues. Trimming took 5 bases from V and 4 from J, leaving 12 bases between them. In nucleotides, the CDR3 is TGTGCCAGCAGTCCTAGTGGCGAATACAATGAGCAGTTCTTC. It yields the protein CASSPSGEYNEQFF.

This clonotype has ten or more counts. J is TRBJ1-2 and V is TRBV7-9; D might be TRBD1 (6 bases). Per germline, CDR1 SEHNR and CDR2 FQNEAQ (reference sequence). V was cut by 0 bases and J by 6 bases, with 8 bases left in between. The CDR3 extends over 13 amino acids. In DNA form, the CDR3 reads TGTGCCAGCAGCTTAGCGGGGGGCAATGGCTACACCTTC. Its translation is CASSLAGGNGYTF.

Only a few counts were recorded for this clonotype. J is TRBJ2-7 and V is TRBV7-6, with 7 bases lining up with TRBD1. With V trimmed by 1 base and J by 2 bases, 8 bases remained unmatched. Germline V gives CDR1 SGHVS, CDR2 FNYEAQ. There are 16 residues in the CDR3. The CDR3 reads CASSLVRDRVTYEQYV. CDR3 nucleotide sequence: TGTGCCAGCAGCTTAGTTCGGGACAGAGTTACCTACGAGCAGTACGTC.

This clonotype was recorded a few times. The rearrangement links TRBV5-1 to TRBJ1-2; D is unresolved. This CDR3 spans 13 amino acids. Trimming stripped 2 bases from V and 6 bases from J, with 11 bases between. The germline CDR1 and CDR2 sequences are SGHRS and YFSETQ. CDR3 nucleotides: TGCGCCAGCAGCTTACCCCTCGGGGATGGCTACACCTTC. Its protein product is CASSLPLGDGYTF. The whole variable domain, filled in from reference TRBV5-1 and TRBJ1-2, reads KAGVTQTPRYLIKTRGQQVTLSCSPISGHRSVSWYQQTPGQGLQFLFEYFSETQRNKGNFPGRFSGRQFSNSRSEMNVSTLELGDSALYLCASSLPLGDGYTFGSGTRLTVV.

This clonotype was observed a few times. The rearrangement uses TRBV24-1 and TRBJ1-1; 7 positions agree with TRBD1. With V trimmed by 4 bases and J by 14 bases, 9 bases remained unmatched. The CDR3 is 12 residues long. The germline V gene has CDR1 KGHDR and CDR2 SFDVKD. The DNA for the CDR3 is TGTGCCACCAGTGACCCCAACAGGGGAATCTTCTTT. This sequence encodes CATSDPNRGIFF.

This clonotype was seen a handful of times. This chain connects TRBV2 to TRBJ2-1; TRBD2 matches at 8 bases. Germline values: CDR1 SNHLY, CDR2 FYNNEI. The V and J ends lost 7 bases and 9 bases, in that order; junction bases with no gene match: 8. The CDR3 is made up of 13 amino acids. The CDR3 region is CASNRLALTEQFF. In DNA form, the CDR3 reads TGTGCCAGCAACCGACTAGCGCTGACTGAGCAGTTCTTC.

This CDR3 is CASSFSRVTNTEAFF. The CDR3 nucleotides are TGTGCCAGCAGCTTCTCCAGGGTGACGAACACTGAAGCTTTCTTT. The chain uses TRBV11-2 and TRBJ1-1; weak D call: TRBD1 (5 bases). CDR1 is SGHAT, CDR2 FQNNGV, per germline. Deletions cut 3 bases from V and 1 base from J, with 12 bases between. The CDR3 has 15 residues.

The V gene is TRBV11-2, the J gene TRBJ2-5; D is tentatively TRBD1 or TRBD2 (5 bases each). Trimming left V 0 bases short and J 2 bases short, with 13 bases between. The CDR3 is 16 amino acids. Germline values: CDR1 SGHAT, CDR2 FQNNGV. The CDR3: CASSLDRRGWQETQYF. The DNA of the CDR3 is TGTGCCAGCAGCTTAGATCGACGGGGCTGGCAAGAGACCCAGTACTTC.